These 22 T cell receptor beta chains originate from one sample sequenced in a study of TIL therapy for anti-PD-1-resistant metastatic lung cancer. Time point given: pre-treatment sample, taken before nivolumab and TIL therapy. Sequencing used immunoSEQ v3. Produced via immunoSEQ multiplex PCR; TCRdb's table is partial and in-frame only. The table shows roughly 17,000 clones, with 70% to 80% occurring only once. The specimen was blood, collected at baseline. Receptors originate from a person aged 25-79 years with non-small cell lung cancer.

The chain uses TRBV7-2 and TRBJ1-4; D perhaps matches TRBD1 (5 bases). Per the germline V gene, CDR1 is SGHTA and CDR2 is FQGNSA. Trimming took off 1 base at V and 7 bases at J, with 16 bases between the two ends. The CDR3 totals 16 residues. CDR3 coding DNA: TGTGCCAGCAGCTTAGATGGGACGGTTACGGGTGAAAAACTGTTTTTT. It is translated as CASSLDGTVTGEKLFF.

In its sample, this clone ranks as medium-sized (0.01 to 0.1%). The V gene is TRBV6-1, the J gene TRBJ2-7; 9 nucleotides line up with TRBD1. This CDR3 has 15 amino acids. V shed 2 bases and J 0 bases; nucleotides not matched to a gene: 2. Germline lookup yields CDR1 MNHNS and CDR2 SASEGT. The DNA of the CDR3 is TGTGCCAGCAGTGAATCGACAGGGGGCTCCTACGAGCAGTACTTC. Translated: CASSESTGGSYEQYF.

This clone is categorized as hyperexpanded. This chain uses TRBV4-3 with TRBJ2-1, with TRBD2 identical over 15 bases. The CDR3 has 16 amino acids. Germline trimming cut 1 base from V and 6 bases from J; bases unmatched to any gene: 1. The germline V gene has CDR1 LGHNA and CDR2 YSLEER. The CDR3 region has the DNA TGCGCCAGCAGCCAAGGGACTAGCGGGAGGGCCAATGAGCAGTTCTTC. This translates into CASSQGTSGRANEQFF.

This clone was counted a few times. V gene TRBV18 combines with J gene TRBJ2-7, with 11 bases lining up with TRBD1. The CDR3 spans 14 residues. With V trimmed by 3 bases and J by 4 bases, 2 bases remained unmatched. Germline V lookup: CDR1 KGHSH, CDR2 LQKENI. CDR3 region: CASSPGTGGYEQYF. In DNA form, the CDR3 reads TGTGCCAGCTCACCCGGGACAGGGGGGTACGAGCAGTACTTC.

In this sample, this clone turned up a few times. J is TRBJ2-1 and V is TRBV9; 9 nucleotides match TRBD1. The junction had 6 bases not matched to a gene; V was cut back by 4 bases and J by 7 bases. The germline V gene has CDR1 SGDLS and CDR2 YYNGEE. This CDR3 is 14 amino acids long. The CDR3 DNA reads TGTGCCAGCAGCTCCGGGACAGGGTGGAATGAGCAGTTCTTC. This translates into CASSSGTGWNEQFF.

This clone showed up just once. The chain employs TRBV13 and TRBJ2-3; TRBD2 is a possible D gene (6 bases). Germline CDR1 PRHDT, CDR2 FYEKMQ (reference sequence). V was pared by 5 bases and J by 6 bases, with 9 bases between. The CDR3 is made up of 12 amino acids. The CDR3 nucleotides read TGTGCCAGCAGCGTCGGAGGGGATACGCAGTATTTT. Encoded protein: CASSVGGDTQYF.

The chain joins TRBV30 to TRBJ1-4; TRBD1 is a possible D gene (6 bases). Germline V gives CDR1 GTSNPN, CDR2 SVGIG (reference sequence). The CDR3 length is 13 residues. CDR3 amino acids: CALFRGSNEKLFF. DNA of the CDR3: TGTGCACTGTTCAGGGGTTCTAATGAAAAACTGTTTTTT.

The CDR3 spells CASSLGRGQGASGYTF. Written as DNA, the CDR3 is TGTGCCAGCAGCTTAGGTCGAGGACAGGGGGCATCGGGCTACACCTTC. This chain links TRBV11-2 with TRBJ1-2, with 11 bases identical to TRBD1. CDR1 is SGHAT and CDR2 is FQNNGV in the germline V gene. The CDR3 covers 16 residues. The junction had 9 bases not matched to a gene; V was cut back by 1 base and J by 8 bases.

This clone was seen just once. This chain joins TRBV27 and TRBJ2-1; TRBD2 agrees at 10 bases. The CDR3 consists of 17 residues. The germline V gene has CDR1 MNHEY and CDR2 SMNVEV (reference sequence). The trim removed 8 bases at V and 0 bases at J, leaving 10 bases unmatched. The CDR3 coding sequence is TGTGCCAGCCTCGGAATAGCGGGGGGTAGCTCCTACAATGAGCAGTTCTTC. As protein: CASLGIAGGSSYNEQFF.

The chain is built from TRBV18 and TRBJ1-1; D unresolved. V was trimmed by 4 bases and J by 3 bases, leaving 15 bases between them. Germline CDR1 is KGHSH and CDR2 is LQKENI. The CDR3 is made up of 15 amino acids. The CDR3: CASSLDGTRDTEAFF. The DNA for the CDR3 is TGTGCCAGCTCACTGGACGGAACGCGGGACACTGAAGCTTTCTTT.

The chain links TRBV6-1 to TRBJ2-7; a weak D match, TRBD1 (5 bases). The CDR3 has 18 residues. Germline CDR1 is MNHNS and CDR2 is SASEGT. The V end lost 2 bases, the J end lost 3 bases, and 23 bases lay between the germline ends. The CDR3 DNA sequence: TGTGCCAGCAGTGAATTTGCACCTAGACAGACTTTTTTCTACGAGCAGTACTTC. This sequence encodes CASSEFAPRQTFFYEQYF.

The rearrangement links TRBV7-2 to TRBJ1-2; D is unresolved. Germline V gene sequence: CDR1 SGHTA, CDR2 FQGNSA. Trimming took off 1 base at V and 1 base at J, with 7 bases between the two ends. This CDR3 has 14 amino acids. CDR3 amino acids: CASSLGLSNYGYTF. Here the CDR3 DNA reads TGTGCCAGCAGCTTAGGGCTCAGTAACTATGGCTACACCTTC. The whole variable domain, filled in from reference TRBV7-2 and TRBJ1-2, reads GAGVSQSPSNKVTEKGKDVELRCDPISGHTALYWYRQSLGQGLEFLIYFQGNSAPDKSGLPSDRFSAERTGGSVSTLTIQRTQQEDSAVYLCASSLGLSNYGYTFGSGTRLTVV.

V is TRBV14 and J is TRBJ1-1; D remains ambiguous. CDR3 length: 17 residues. The V gene's germline CDR1 is SGHDN and CDR2 FVKESK. V was shortened by 0 bases and J by 1 base, with 15 bases between the two germline ends. The CDR3 region is CASSQEPGWVWNTEAFF. For the CDR3, the DNA is TGTGCCAGCAGCCAAGAACCTGGCTGGGTCTGGAACACTGAAGCTTTCTTT.

The table lists this clone with a few counts. The chain has TRBV27 and TRBJ2-6; D is ambiguous. Germline CDR1 is MNHEY and CDR2 is SMNVEV (reference sequence). Between the trimmed V and J ends, which lost 2 bases and 10 bases, there was a span of 9 bases. The length of the CDR3 is 13 residues. This chain's CDR3 is CASSLSTGNVLTF. In DNA, the CDR3 is TGTGCCAGCAGTTTAAGTACCGGGAACGTCCTGACTTTC.

The chain links TRBV7-6 to TRBJ2-1, with 9 nucleotides matching TRBD2. The CDR3 has 17 residues. Germline CDR1 reads SGHVS; CDR2 reads FNYEAQ. The trim removed 1 base at V and 7 bases at J, leaving 11 bases unmatched. CDR3 sequence (DNA): TGTGCCAGCAGCTTAGGAACACGGACTAGCGCCCATAATGAGCAGTTCTTC. Translation gives CASSLGTRTSAHNEQFF.

V usage is TRBV4-3 and J usage is TRBJ1-6, with TRBD1 identical over 8 bases. The CDR3 is 16 amino acids. Germline CDR1 reads LGHNA; CDR2 reads YSLEER. The V gene end was trimmed by 1 base and the J gene end by 9 bases; junction bases not matched to a gene: 8. The CDR3 coding sequence is TGCGCCAGCAGCCAAGTCATGGGACAGGTTGGTTCACCCCTCCACTTT. Translation: CASSQVMGQVGSPLHF.

This clone was detected only a few times. The chain has TRBV7-6 and TRBJ2-7, with a tentative D call TRBD2 (5 bases). The CDR3 sequence is 14 residues long. Germline V lookup: CDR1 SGHVS, CDR2 FNYEAQ. V lost 6 bases and J lost 5, with 17 bases in between. The CDR3, as DNA: TGTGCCAGCAGTCGCACTCGGGGTCAGAACGAGCAGTACTTC. Its protein is CASSRTRGQNEQYF.

V usage is TRBV27 and J usage is TRBJ2-7, with 10 nucleotides matching TRBD1. Unmatched junction bases numbered 15, after V lost 6 bases and J lost 7 bases. The V gene's germline CDR1 is MNHEY and CDR2 SMNVEV (reference sequence). This CDR3 has 16 amino acids. The CDR3 nucleotides are TGTGCCAGCAGAGGCTCCCCGGGACAGGGGTCGCAGGAGCAGTACTTC. Its translation: CASRGSPGQGSQEQYF.

J is TRBJ2-3 and V is TRBV9, with 8 bases fitting TRBD2. The ends lost 3 bases at V and 5 bases at J; junction bases unmatched: 8. Germline CDR1 reads SGDLS; CDR2 reads YYNGEE. The CDR3 totals 15 residues. The CDR3 here is CASSAQAGAGDTQYF. CDR3 nucleotides: TGTGCCAGCAGCGCCCAAGCGGGGGCGGGAGATACGCAGTATTTT.

This chain links TRBV7-9 with TRBJ2-4; D might be TRBD1 or TRBD2, each matching 5 bases. Germline assignment: CDR1 SEHNR and CDR2 FQNEAQ (reference sequence). Trimming removed 1 base at V and 0 bases at J, with 7 bases between. The CDR3 loop spans 15 amino acids. CDR3 in amino acids: CASSLGGLAKNIQYF. The DNA for the CDR3 is TGTGCCAGCAGCTTAGGGGGGTTAGCCAAAAACATTCAGTACTTC.

The chain combines TRBV6-1 with TRBJ2-3; 9 nucleotides agree with TRBD1. The CDR3 is 15 residues long. Germline-derived CDR1 and CDR2 are MNHNS and SASEGT. With 6 bases clipped from V and 4 bases from J, the junction kept 8 bases outside the gene matches. The CDR3 sequence: CASRGRDRAPDTQYF. CDR3 bases: TGTGCCAGCAGAGGCCGGGACAGGGCTCCAGATACGCAGTATTTT.

This clone has a handful of counts. The V call is TRBV5-4, the J call TRBJ2-2; 16 nucleotides align to TRBD2. J was trimmed by 0 bases and V by 4 bases; bases with no gene match: 3. The CDR3 is 18 amino acids. Germline V gene lookup returns CDR1 SGHNT and CDR2 YYREEE (reference sequence). The CDR3 region is CASSQGLAGGTNTGELFF. DNA for the CDR3: TGTGCCAGCAGCCAGGGACTAGCGGGGGGGACGAACACCGGGGAGCTGTTTTTT.